A selection of T cell receptor beta chains follows, all from one sample in a study of CD8+ T cells in alopecia areata. TCRdb keeps only in-frame clones here, not all; method: immunoSEQ multiplex PCR. The sample contains over 150,000 clones, approximately 57% of which appear only once. The sequencing here drew on CD4+ T cells sorted from blood, taken at week 24, from a patient treated with tofacitinib. The source is a human donor with alopecia areata. Both conserved end residues are part of each CDR3. Each record gives: clone size, V gene, D gene, J gene, CDR3 DNA, CDR3 protein. The D gene is left open where the match is weak. Clone size is not always given. Where it is, it says once, few, many or a class for expanded clones.

size: -
V: TRBV5-1
D: -
J: TRBJ1-6
DNA: TGCGCCAGCAGCTCGACGGCCGGGACGTCTAATTCACCCCTCCACTTT
CDR3: CASSSTAGTSNSPLHF

size: few
V: TRBV29-1
D: -
J: TRBJ2-3
DNA: TGCAGCGTTGCCCCCCACGGGTCCAGCACAGATACGCAGTATTTT
CDR3: CSVAPHGSSTDTQYF

size: few
V: TRBV23-1
D: TRBD1
J: TRBJ1-2
DNA: TGCGCCAGCAGTCCAAAGGTCCCGGGACAGAAGATTACTAACTATGGCTACACCTTC
CDR3: CASSPKVPGQKITNYGYTF

size: -
V: TRBV30
D: -
J: TRBJ1-5
DNA: TGTGCCTGGAGTGTAGTAGGGGGCAATCAGCCCCAGCATTTT
CDR3: CAWSVVGGNQPQHF

size: -
V: TRBV29-1
D: -
J: TRBJ2-3
DNA: TGCAGCGTCCATGGGCTAGCACCCGATACGCAGTATTTT
CDR3: CSVHGLAPDTQYF

size: -
V: TRBV30
D: -
J: TRBJ1-2
DNA: TGTGCCTGGAGTGCCGTAGGCAGGAACTATGGCTACACCTTC
CDR3: CAWSAVGRNYGYTF

size: -
V: TRBV5-6
D: TRBD1
J: TRBJ2-7
DNA: TGTGCCAGCTCCCGGGGACAGGGCCACGAGCAGTACTTC
CDR3: CASSRGQGHEQYF

size: few
V: TRBV6-1
D: -
J: TRBJ2-7
DNA: TGTGCCAGCAGTGAACTGGACAGAGCCTACGAGCAGTACTTC
CDR3: CASSELDRAYEQYF

size: -
V: TRBV11-2
D: -
J: TRBJ2-4
DNA: TGTGCCAGCAGCGACACCCGCATCGGGGTAGCCAAAAACATTCAGTACTTC
CDR3: CASSDTRIGVAKNIQYF

size: -
V: TRBV5-1
D: TRBD2
J: TRBJ2-7
DNA: TGCGCCAGCAGCTTGTCCGGGACTAGCACCTCCTACGAGCAGTACTTC
CDR3: CASSLSGTSTSYEQYF

size: -
V: TRBV30
D: -
J: TRBJ2-4
DNA: TGTGCCTGGAGTAACAGACAGATTCTAGCCAAAAACATTCAGTACTTC
CDR3: CAWSNRQILAKNIQYF

size: -
V: TRBV2
D: TRBD1
J: TRBJ1-5
DNA: TGTGCCAGCAGTTACCTACAGGGGCGCAATCAGCCCCAGCATTTT
CDR3: CASSYLQGRNQPQHF

size: -
V: TRBV7-9
D: -
J: TRBJ1-1
DNA: TGTGCCAGCAGCCCCGTATGGGGTGAGAACACTGAAGCTTTCTTT
CDR3: CASSPVWGENTEAFF

size: few
V: TRBV6-6
D: -
J: TRBJ2-2
DNA: TGTGCCAGCACCCCATCGGGGCTCACCGGGGAGCTGTTTTTT
CDR3: CASTPSGLTGELFF

size: -
V: TRBV6-5
D: -
J: TRBJ1-1
DNA: TGTGCCAGCAGTTCAGGTGCCGGAACTGGAGCTTTCTTT
CDR3: CASSSGAGTGAFF

size: -
V: TRBV11-1
D: TRBD2
J: TRBJ2-3
DNA: TGTGCCAGCAGCGACGGGCGGGGGGCCACAGATACGCAGTATTTT
CDR3: CASSDGRGATDTQYF

size: -
V: TRBV20-1
D: -
J: TRBJ1-1
DNA: TGCAGTGCGTCAGGGAACACTGAAGCTTTCTTT
CDR3: CSASGNTEAFF

size: few
V: TRBV11-1
D: TRBD1
J: TRBJ1-2
DNA: TGTGCCAGCAGCTCTCGGACAGGGGCTGGCTACACCTTC
CDR3: CASSSRTGAGYTF

size: -
V: TRBV15
D: -
J: TRBJ2-5
DNA: TGTGCCACCGCGGTTCTCGAGACCCAGTACTTC
CDR3: CATAVLETQYF

size: few
V: TRBV29-1
D: TRBD1
J: TRBJ2-7
DNA: TGCAGCGTGAGGCAACAGGGGATATACGAGCAGTACTTC
CDR3: CSVRQQGIYEQYF

size: -
V: TRBV29-1
D: TRBD1
J: TRBJ1-5
DNA: TGCAGCGCTGGGACAGGGGGCTTCAATCAGCCCCAGCATTTT
CDR3: CSAGTGGFNQPQHF

size: -
V: TRBV6-6
D: TRBD2
J: TRBJ2-5
DNA: TGTGCCAGCAGTCGGACTAGCGGACAAGAGACCCAGTACTTC
CDR3: CASSRTSGQETQYF

size: few
V: TRBV2
D: -
J: TRBJ2-3
DNA: TGTGCCAGCAGTGCCCGGGGGAGCACAGATACGCAGTATTTT
CDR3: CASSARGSTDTQYF

size: -
V: TRBV6-5
D: -
J: TRBJ1-4
DNA: TGTGCCAGCAGTTATCGGGGTGGGAGGGAAAAACTGTTTTTT
CDR3: CASSYRGGREKLFF

size: -
V: TRBV29-1
D: TRBD1
J: TRBJ1-1
DNA: TGCAGCGTAGAGGGGCGACAGGGGGTAACTGAAGCTTTCTTT
CDR3: CSVEGRQGVTEAFF

size: -
V: TRBV4-1
D: -
J: TRBJ1-5
DNA: TGCGCCAGCAGCGAAATCCTTAGCAATCAGCCCCAGCATTTT
CDR3: CASSEILSNQPQHF

size: once
V: TRBV29-1
D: -
J: TRBJ2-5
DNA: TGCAGCGATTACAGGGTCCAGACCCAGTACTTC
CDR3: CSDYRVQTQYF

size: -
V: TRBV5-1
D: -
J: TRBJ2-5
DNA: TGCGCCAGCAGCTTAGAGACTCAAGAGACCCAGTACTTC
CDR3: CASSLETQETQYF

size: once
V: TRBV18
D: -
J: TRBJ2-2
DNA: TGTGCCAGCTCACCACAGGATACGACCGGGGAGCTGTTTTTT
CDR3: CASSPQDTTGELFF

size: -
V: TRBV14
D: -
J: TRBJ2-1
DNA: TGTGCCAGCAGCCAAGAAATCGTGGGCGACAATGAGCAGTTCTTC
CDR3: CASSQEIVGDNEQFF

size: -
V: TRBV7-6
D: -
J: TRBJ2-4
DNA: TGTGCCAGCAGCTTAGGGAACCGGGACTCGACCCTCATTCAGTACTTC
CDR3: CASSLGNRDSTLIQYF

size: -
V: TRBV29-1
D: -
J: TRBJ2-3
DNA: TGCAGCGTTGAAGTATCCCTGGGGTCGCAGTATTTT
CDR3: CSVEVSLGSQYF

size: -
V: TRBV11-2
D: -
J: TRBJ1-2
DNA: TGTGCCAGCAGCCTGGGGAGGGCGAACTATGGCTACACCTTC
CDR3: CASSLGRANYGYTF

size: -
V: TRBV7-9
D: -
J: TRBJ1-5
DNA: TGTGCCAGCAGCTTAAATCGCCATCAGCCCCAGCATTTT
CDR3: CASSLNRHQPQHF

size: few
V: TRBV27
D: -
J: TRBJ2-5
DNA: TGTGCCAGCAGACAGACCGGGACCGTTGGTGAGACCCAGTACTTC
CDR3: CASRQTGTVGETQYF

size: few
V: TRBV30
D: TRBD1
J: TRBJ1-6
DNA: TGTGCCTGGAGTCAGGGCAGGGGGGCCAATTCACCCCTCCACTTT
CDR3: CAWSQGRGANSPLHF

size: few
V: TRBV5-6
D: TRBD2
J: TRBJ2-7
DNA: TGTGCCAGCAGCATCAGACTAGCGGGGATTATCTACGAGCAGTACTTC
CDR3: CASSIRLAGIIYEQYF

size: -
V: TRBV29-1
D: TRBD1
J: TRBJ1-2
DNA: TGCAGCGTTGCGGGTTACAGGGGAGGGAATGGCTACACCTTC
CDR3: CSVAGYRGGNGYTF

size: -
V: TRBV29-1
D: TRBD1
J: TRBJ2-7
DNA: TGCAGCGTTGAAGCGGGGGACAGGGCCTACGAGCAGTACTTC
CDR3: CSVEAGDRAYEQYF

size: -
V: TRBV28
D: TRBD2
J: TRBJ2-5
DNA: TGTGCCAGCAGTTCCCGACTAGCGGGGGGTCTAGAGACCCAGTACTTC
CDR3: CASSSRLAGGLETQYF

size: once
V: TRBV15
D: -
J: TRBJ1-2
DNA: TGTGCCACCAGCAGAGATGTCGGAGGGAGCTATGGCTACACCTTC
CDR3: CATSRDVGGSYGYTF

size: -
V: TRBV30
D: TRBD1
J: TRBJ2-7
DNA: TGTGCCTGGAGTTTCGGGGGACAGGGGATCAAAGCCTACGAGCAGTACTTC
CDR3: CAWSFGGQGIKAYEQYF

size: -
V: TRBV28
D: -
J: TRBJ1-2
DNA: TGTGCCAGCAGTTTCGGGTTCGACTATGGCTACACCTTC
CDR3: CASSFGFDYGYTF

size: few
V: TRBV7-9
D: -
J: TRBJ1-1
DNA: TGTGCCAGCAGGGCGCGAAACAACACTGAAGCTTTCTTT
CDR3: CASRARNNTEAFF

size: -
V: TRBV29-1
D: -
J: TRBJ2-3
DNA: TGCAGCGTGGGTGGGGTGGTGTCAGTAAATACGCAGTATTTT
CDR3: CSVGGVVSVNTQYF

size: -
V: TRBV4-2
D: TRBD1
J: TRBJ2-2
DNA: TGTGCCAGCAGCCAGGGACAGGGGGCCGGGGAGCTGTTTTTT
CDR3: CASSQGQGAGELFF

size: few
V: TRBV30
D: -
J: TRBJ2-7
DNA: TGTGCCTGGGAAGTACATCGGGGCGAGCAGTACTTC
CDR3: CAWEVHRGEQYF

size: -
V: TRBV6-6
D: TRBD1
J: TRBJ1-5
DNA: TGTGCCAGCAGTCGAGGACAGGGGATGTTAAATCAGCCCCAGCATTTT
CDR3: CASSRGQGMLNQPQHF

size: -
V: TRBV7-9
D: -
J: TRBJ1-1
DNA: TGTGCCAGCAGCTTAGTCAGTTCTGAAGCTTTCTTT
CDR3: CASSLVSSEAFF

size: -
V: TRBV27
D: -
J: TRBJ1-2
DNA: TGTGCCAGCAGCCGAGGACAATCAACAGCTAACTATGGCTACACCTTC
CDR3: CASSRGQSTANYGYTF

size: -
V: TRBV10-3
D: -
J: TRBJ2-3
DNA: TGTGCCATCAGTGAAACGTCTAACCGGGCAGATACGCAGTATTTT
CDR3: CAISETSNRADTQYF

size: many
V: TRBV5-6
D: -
J: TRBJ1-5
DNA: TGTGCCAGCAGCCGGGTGGGGGTAGGCAATCAGCCCCAGCATTTT
CDR3: CASSRVGVGNQPQHF